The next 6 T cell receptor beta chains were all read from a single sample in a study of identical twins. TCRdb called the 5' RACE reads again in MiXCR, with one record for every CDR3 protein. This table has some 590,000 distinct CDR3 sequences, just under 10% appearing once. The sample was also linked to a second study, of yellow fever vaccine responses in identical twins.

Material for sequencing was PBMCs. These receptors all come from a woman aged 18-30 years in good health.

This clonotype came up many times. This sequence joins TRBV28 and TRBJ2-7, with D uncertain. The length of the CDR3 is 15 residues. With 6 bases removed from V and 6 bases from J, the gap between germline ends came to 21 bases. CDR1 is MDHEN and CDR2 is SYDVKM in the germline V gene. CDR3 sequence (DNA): TGTGCCAGCAGCCTCGCCCTGTTCAAAAACCTCGAGCAGTACTTC. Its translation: CASSLALFKNLEQYF.

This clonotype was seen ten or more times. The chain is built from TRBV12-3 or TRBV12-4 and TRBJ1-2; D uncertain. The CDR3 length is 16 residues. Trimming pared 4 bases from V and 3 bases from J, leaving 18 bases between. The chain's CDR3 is CASSSGRILQDYGYTF. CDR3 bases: TGTGCCAGCAGTTCCGGACGAATCCTCCAGGACTATGGCTACACCTTC.

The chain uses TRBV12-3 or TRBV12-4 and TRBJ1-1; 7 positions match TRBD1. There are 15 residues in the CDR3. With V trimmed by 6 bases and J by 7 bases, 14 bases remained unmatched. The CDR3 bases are TGTGCCAGCAGATCGACAGGGCAGAGGGTTGGTGAAGCTTTCTTT. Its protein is CASRSTGQRVGEAFF.

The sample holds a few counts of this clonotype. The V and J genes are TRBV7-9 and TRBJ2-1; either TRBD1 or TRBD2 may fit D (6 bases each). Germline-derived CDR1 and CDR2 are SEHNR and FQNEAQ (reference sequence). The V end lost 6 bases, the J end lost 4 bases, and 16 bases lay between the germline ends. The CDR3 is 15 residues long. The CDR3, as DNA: TGTGCCAGCAGTATTGTGGGGGCGGGGTACAATGAGCAGTTCTTC. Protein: CASSIVGAGYNEQFF.

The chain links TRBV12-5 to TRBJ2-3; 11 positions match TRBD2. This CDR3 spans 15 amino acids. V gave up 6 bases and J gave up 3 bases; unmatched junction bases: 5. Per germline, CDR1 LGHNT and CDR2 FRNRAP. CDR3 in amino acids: CASGLSGGATDTQYF. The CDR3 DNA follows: TGTGCTAGTGGACTTAGCGGGGGGGCTACAGATACGCAGTATTTT.

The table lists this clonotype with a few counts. CDR3 protein: CASSLVGQQPTYEQYF. The CDR3 nucleotides are TGTGCCAGCAGCTTAGTAGGGCAGCAACCGACCTACGAGCAGTACTTC. The genes are TRBV7-2 and TRBJ2-7, with D unresolved. This CDR3 has 16 residues. Germline V lookup: CDR1 SGHTA, CDR2 FQGNSA. Trimming stripped 1 base from V and 2 bases from J, with 15 bases between. The variable domain in full, completed from reference TRBV7-2 and TRBJ2-7, reads GAGVSQSPSNKVTEKGKDVELRCDPISGHTALYWYRQSLGQGLEFLIYFQGNSAPDKSGLPSDRFSAERTGGSVSTLTIQRTQQEDSAVYLCASSLVGQQPTYEQYFGPGTRLTVT.